This T cell receptor (beta chain) was obtained from a study of OX40 agonist ivuxolimab in advanced cancers. Study-level background: Ivuxolimab was an agonistic, fully human IgG2 monoclonal antibody directed against OX40 (CD134), a costimulatory receptor. In the dose-escalation cohort, 82.7% of patients were male, and the mean age was approximately 64 years, with a range of 23 to 79. Patients were allowed to have had prior anti-PD-1, anti-PD-L1 or anti-CTLA-4 therapy, and approximately 39% of the dose-escalation patients had been treated with checkpoint inhibitors. The paper covers the monotherapy dose-escalation part of the phase I ivuxolimab trial, which included N ≈ 57 patients. Intravenous ivuxolimab was administered to patients every 2 weeks at six dose levels: 0.01, 0.1, 0.3, 1.5, 3 and 10 mg/kg. Partial responses occurred in three dose-escalation patients: two with cutaneous melanoma and one with hepatocellular carcinoma. Of the roughly 50 dose-escalation patients, hepatocellular carcinoma was present in around 20, melanoma in some 15, renal cell carcinoma in 9 and head and neck cancer in 9. Peripheral TCRbeta sequencing was intended to test whether TCR sequence diversity was altered and clonal T-cell expansion was caused by ivuxolimab. Overall study results and their limits: At doses from 0.1 to 3.0 mg/kg, clonal expansion was seen in both CD4+ and CD8+ blood T cells between baseline and week 6. After ivuxolimab, more expanded clones were found on average in CD8+ T cells than in CD4+ T cells. In the 0.1-3.0 mg/kg groups, partial responders had among the lowest normalized peripheral clonal expansion, particularly in CD8+ T cells. Antigen specificity was not determined for the clonally expanded peripheral T cells. Low levels of normalized T-cell clonal expansion were also seen in some patients who did not respond.

The trial excluded patients who had a history of autoimmune disease or who were on systemic immunosuppression. Peripheral blood for TCR sequencing was collected from all dose cohorts at baseline, on cycle 4 day 1, and on cycle 7 day 1. Samples came from an open-label, multicenter, first-in-human phase I dose-escalation trial of ivuxolimab. Adults with locally advanced or metastatic melanoma, renal cell, hepatocellular, or head and neck squamous cell carcinoma were enrolled in the trial. Before TCR sequencing, CD4+ T cells and CD8+ T cells were sorted from peripheral blood as separate populations. About this clone itself: It has no known antigen specificity. Per-base qualities were not stored, and no clone one base away is much larger.

Genomic DNA was isolated from the sorted cells so that the TCRbeta CDR3 region could be sequenced. TCRbeta CDR3 regions were sequenced using the immunoSEQ Assay. TCRdb mirrors the immuneACCESS table, restricted to in-frame sequences. Some clones are absent from its copies; in checked studies, under half trace to an unresolved V gene, and the reason for the others is unknown. This sample comprises about 77,000 clones, roughly 86% of them detected only once. Over 2.5% of the sample goes to the ten largest clones. Sequencing used CD4+ or CD8+ T cells sorted from blood, obtained in a trial of the OX40 agonist ivuxolimab. This clonotype was obtained from an adult with an advanced solid tumor such as melanoma, head and neck, liver or kidney cancer.

The encoded CDR3 is CASSLDLLDWTQMNTEAFF. The nucleotides read TGTGCCAGCAGCTTAGATTTACTGGATTGGACACAGATGAACACTGAAGCTTTCTTT. The chain employs TRBV11-2 and TRBJ1-1; the D gene is perhaps TRBD1, on 5 matching bases. Counted from cysteine to phenylalanine, this CDR3 has 19 amino acids. The retained sequence is limited to the CDR3, 57 bases, with the frame set at the first base. Via the germline V gene, CDR1 is SGHAT and CDR2 FQNNGV. The junction carries 20 bases between V and J, which are trimmed by 0 bases and 0 bases respectively.